Reported below is one T cell receptor beta chain. The antigen is undetermined. This CDR3 spans 15 amino acids. Germline-derived CDR1 and CDR2 are LNHNV and YYDKDF (reference sequence). V shed 1 base and J shed 3 bases, with 10 bases lying between them. Generated by immunoSEQ multiplex PCR, the TCRdb table keeps only in-frame clones and is missing some. The data contain approximately 140,000 clones, around 94% of them singletons. This specimen comes from a study of T cell responses to AZD1222 COVID-19 vaccine. General study results and limits: Donors were mostly white British, more females; clonal diversity possibly underestimated.

V and J are TRBV15 and TRBJ2-1; D is unresolved. The sequences come from peripheral blood, collected on day 0 of AZD1222 vaccination. The sequence was obtained from an adult in good health. CDR3 residues: CATSRAMGFYNEQFF. CDR3 DNA: TGTGCCACCAGCAGAGCTATGGGTTTCTACAATGAGCAGTTCTTC.